This T cell receptor (beta chain) is from a study of T-cell reconstitution after alpha-beta-depleted transplantation in children. Germline CDR1 is SQVTM and CDR2 is ANQGSEA. CDR3 size: 15 residues. Trimming removed 5 bases at V and 0 bases at J, with 17 bases between. Library preparation (for TCRbeta) was performed with unique molecular identifiers. One entry per CDR3 protein results from TCRdb running MiXCR on the PCR reads. The data contain approximately 420,000 distinct CDR3 sequences, roughly 11% of them singletons. V usage is TRBV29-1 and J usage is TRBJ2-7, with D unresolved. The clonotype was recovered from a human donor who donated a stem cell graft to a child with acute myeloid leukemia. This specimen was PBMCs from the stem cell graft donor, taken from the stem cell graft. CDR3 in amino acids: CSVLGDERLSYEQYF. In DNA, the CDR3 is TGCAGCGTTTTGGGTGATGAGCGACTCTCCTACGAGCAGTACTTC.